Only one count was recorded for the clone carrying this TCR beta chain. Antigen: not known. This sample stems from a study of T cell responses to AZD1222 COVID-19 vaccine. Whole-study findings and limits: At study baseline, merely a handful of AZD1222 recipients were seropositive. Regions 160-218 and 743-854 held dominance among vaccine-associated CD4 TCRs, which spanned spike. White British ancestry dominated among donors, who included more females, and clonal diversity was possibly underestimated.

The CDR3 totals 13 residues. CDR1 is SEHNR, CDR2 FQNEAQ, per germline (reference sequence). Trimming cost V 3 bases and J 5 bases, with 10 bases left between them. Sequenced by immunoSEQ multiplex PCR; TCRdb stores in-frame clones only, minus some. This table has roughly 150,000 clones, just over 90% appearing once. Specimen: peripheral blood, collected 28 days after the second AZD1222 dose. The rearrangement joins TRBV7-9 to TRBJ2-5, with D unresolved. The receptor comes from an adult who received the AZD1222 COVID-19 vaccine. The CDR3 DNA is TGTGCCAGCAGCTTTACCCCCCGCGAGACCCAGTACTTC. It translates to CASSFTPRETQYF.